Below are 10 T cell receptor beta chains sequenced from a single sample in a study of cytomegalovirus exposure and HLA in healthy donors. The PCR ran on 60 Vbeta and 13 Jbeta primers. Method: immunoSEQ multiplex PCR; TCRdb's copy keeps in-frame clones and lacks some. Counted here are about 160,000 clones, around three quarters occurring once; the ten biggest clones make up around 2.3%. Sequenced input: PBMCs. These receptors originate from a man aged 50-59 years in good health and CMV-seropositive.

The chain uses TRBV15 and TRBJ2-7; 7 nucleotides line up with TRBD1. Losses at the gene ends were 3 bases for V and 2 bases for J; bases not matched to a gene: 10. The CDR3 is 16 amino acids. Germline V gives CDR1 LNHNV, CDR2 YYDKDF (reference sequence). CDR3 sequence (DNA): TGTGCCACCAGCAGGGGACCCGGGACAGCAACCTACGAGCAGTACTTC. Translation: CATSRGPGTATYEQYF. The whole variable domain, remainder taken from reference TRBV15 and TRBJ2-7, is DAMVIQNPRYQVTQFGKPVTLSCSQTLNHNVMYWYQQKSSQAPKLLFHYYDKDFNNEADTPDNFQSRRPNTSFCFLDIRSPGLGDTAMYLCATSRGPGTATYEQYFGPGTRLTVT.

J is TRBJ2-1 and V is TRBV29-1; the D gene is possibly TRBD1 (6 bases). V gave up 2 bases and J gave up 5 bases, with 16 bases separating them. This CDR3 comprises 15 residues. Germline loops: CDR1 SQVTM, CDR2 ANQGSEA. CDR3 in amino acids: CSVERGSRRNNEQFF. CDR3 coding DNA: TGCAGCGTTGAAAGGGGGTCTAGACGGAACAATGAGCAGTTCTTC.

The CDR3 bases are TGTGCCAGCAGCGGACAGGGGGATGGCTACACCTTC. The encoded protein is CASSGQGDGYTF. This sequence joins TRBV7-2 and TRBJ1-2, with 10 bases fitting TRBD1. The CDR3 covers 12 residues. Losses at the gene ends were 5 bases for V and 6 bases for J; bases not matched to a gene: 0. Germline CDR1 reads SGHTA; CDR2 reads FQGNSA.

The CDR3 is CASSLSGGAQEKLFF. Written as DNA, the CDR3 is TGTGCCAGCAGTTTATCAGGGGGCGCACAGGAAAAACTGTTTTTT. The gene calls are TRBV28 and TRBJ1-4, with TRBD1 identical over 8 bases. V dropped 1 base and J dropped 8; count of bases not matched to a gene: 6. CDR1 and CDR2 (germline): MDHEN, SYDVKM. The CDR3 length is 15 residues.

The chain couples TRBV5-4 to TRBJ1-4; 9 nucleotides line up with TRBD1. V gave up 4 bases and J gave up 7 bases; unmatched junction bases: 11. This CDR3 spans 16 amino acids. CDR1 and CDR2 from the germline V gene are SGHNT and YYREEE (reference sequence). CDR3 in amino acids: CASSHRGQDRGEKLFF. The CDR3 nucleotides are TGTGCCAGCAGCCACAGGGGGCAGGATAGGGGTGAAAAACTGTTTTTT.

The CDR3 sequence: CASSLRDTLSSGANVLTF. As DNA, the CDR3 is TGTGCCAGCAGCTTAAGGGACACATTGAGCTCTGGGGCCAACGTCCTGACTTTC. The gene calls are TRBV7-9 and TRBJ2-6; D is possibly TRBD1 (6 bases). The CDR3 has 18 amino acids. CDR1 and CDR2 (germline): SEHNR, FQNEAQ (reference sequence). The V end was cut by 2 bases, the J end by 0 bases, with 14 bases between.

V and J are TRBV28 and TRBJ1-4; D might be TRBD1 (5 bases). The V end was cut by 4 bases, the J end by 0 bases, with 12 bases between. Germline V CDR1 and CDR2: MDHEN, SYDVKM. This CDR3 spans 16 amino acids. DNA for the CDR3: TGTGCCAGCAGTTCCCCCGGGGGAGCAACTAATGAAAAACTGTTTTTT. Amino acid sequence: CASSSPGGATNEKLFF.

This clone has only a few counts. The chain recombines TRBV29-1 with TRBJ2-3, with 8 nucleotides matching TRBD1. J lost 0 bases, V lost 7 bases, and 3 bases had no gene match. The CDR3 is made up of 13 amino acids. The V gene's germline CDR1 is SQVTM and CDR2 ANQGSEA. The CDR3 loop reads CSDRQGSTDTQYF. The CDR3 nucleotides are TGCAGCGACCGACAGGGGAGCACAGATACGCAGTATTTT.

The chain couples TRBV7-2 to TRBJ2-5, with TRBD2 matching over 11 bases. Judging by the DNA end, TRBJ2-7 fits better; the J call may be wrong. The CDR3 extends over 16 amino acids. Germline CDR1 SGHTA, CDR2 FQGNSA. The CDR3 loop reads CASSLALVTSGGEQYF. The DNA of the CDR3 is TGTGCCAGCAGCTTAGCGCTGGTAACTAGCGGGGGCGAGCAGTACTTC.

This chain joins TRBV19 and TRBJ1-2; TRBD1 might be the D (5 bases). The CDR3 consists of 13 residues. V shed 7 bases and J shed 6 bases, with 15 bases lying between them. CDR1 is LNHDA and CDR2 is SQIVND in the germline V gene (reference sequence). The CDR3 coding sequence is TGTGCCAGTAATGTAGGGGAAAGTAATGGCTACACCTTC. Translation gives CASNVGESNGYTF. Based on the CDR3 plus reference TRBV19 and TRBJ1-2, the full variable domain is DGGITQSPKYLFRKEGQNVTLSCEQNLNHDAMYWYRQDPGQGLRLIYYSQIVNDFQKGDIAEGYSVSREKKESFPLTVTSAQKNPTAFYLCASNVGESNGYTFGSGTRLTVV.